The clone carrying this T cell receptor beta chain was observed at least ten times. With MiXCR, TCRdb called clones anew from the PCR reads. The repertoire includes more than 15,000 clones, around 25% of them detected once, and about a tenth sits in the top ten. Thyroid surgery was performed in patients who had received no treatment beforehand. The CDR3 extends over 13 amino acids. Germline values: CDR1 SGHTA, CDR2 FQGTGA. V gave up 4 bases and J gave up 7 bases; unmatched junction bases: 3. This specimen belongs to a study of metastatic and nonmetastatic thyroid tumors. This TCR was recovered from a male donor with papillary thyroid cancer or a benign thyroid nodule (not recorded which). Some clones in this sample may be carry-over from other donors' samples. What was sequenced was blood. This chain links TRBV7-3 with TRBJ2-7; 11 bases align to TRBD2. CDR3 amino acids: CASSYSGGGEQYF. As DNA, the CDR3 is TGTGCCAGCAGCTATAGCGGGGGGGGGGAGCAGTACTTC.